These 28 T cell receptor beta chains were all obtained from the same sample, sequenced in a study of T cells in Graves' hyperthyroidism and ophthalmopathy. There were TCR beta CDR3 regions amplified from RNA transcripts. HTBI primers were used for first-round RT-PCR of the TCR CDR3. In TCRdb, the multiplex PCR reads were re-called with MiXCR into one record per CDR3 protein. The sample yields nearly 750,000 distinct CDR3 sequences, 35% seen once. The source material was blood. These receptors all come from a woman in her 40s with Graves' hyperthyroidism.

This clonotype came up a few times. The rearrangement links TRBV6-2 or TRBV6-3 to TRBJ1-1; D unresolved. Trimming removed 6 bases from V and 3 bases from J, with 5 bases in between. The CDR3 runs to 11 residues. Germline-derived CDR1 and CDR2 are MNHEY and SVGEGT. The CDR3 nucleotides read TGTGCCAGCAGAGATTACACTGAAGCTTTCTTT. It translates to CASRDYTEAFF.

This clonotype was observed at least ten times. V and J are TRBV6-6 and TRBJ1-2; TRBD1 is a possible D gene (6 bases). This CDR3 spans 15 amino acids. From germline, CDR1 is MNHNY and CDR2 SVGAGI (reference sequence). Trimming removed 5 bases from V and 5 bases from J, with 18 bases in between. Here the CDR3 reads CASSAGGTTSYGYTF. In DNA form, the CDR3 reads TGTGCCAGCAGTGCGGGGGGGACAACCTCTTATGGCTACACCTTC.

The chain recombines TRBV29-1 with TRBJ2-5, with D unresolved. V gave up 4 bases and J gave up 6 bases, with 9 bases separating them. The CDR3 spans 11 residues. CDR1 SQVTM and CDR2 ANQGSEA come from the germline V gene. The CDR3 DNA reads TGCAGCGTTGGAGCCAGCCAGACCCAGTACTTC. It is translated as CSVGASQTQYF.

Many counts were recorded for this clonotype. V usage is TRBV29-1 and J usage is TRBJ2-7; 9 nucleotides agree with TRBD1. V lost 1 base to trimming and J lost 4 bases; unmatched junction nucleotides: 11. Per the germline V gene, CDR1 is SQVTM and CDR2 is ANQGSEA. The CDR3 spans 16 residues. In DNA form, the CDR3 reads TGCAGCGTTGAAGTTTACGGGGACAGGGTTCAATACGAGCAGTACTTC. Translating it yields CSVEVYGDRVQYEQYF.

The CDR3 nucleotides read TGTGCCAGCAGCGAGGGGACACCATACTATGGCTACACCTTC. Protein product: CASSEGTPYYGYTF. The chain uses TRBV9 and TRBJ1-2; a weak D match, TRBD1 (6 bases). The CDR3 contains 14 residues. Germline lookup yields CDR1 SGDLS and CDR2 YYNGEE. V was clipped by 3 bases and J by 3 bases, with 12 bases between them. Full variable domain (outside the CDR3, taken from reference TRBV9 and TRBJ1-2): DSGVTQTPKHLITATGQRVTLRCSPRSGDLSVYWYQQSLDQGLQFLIQYYNGEERAKGNILERFSAQQFPDLHSELNLSSLELGDSALYFCASSEGTPYYGYTFGSGTRLTVV.

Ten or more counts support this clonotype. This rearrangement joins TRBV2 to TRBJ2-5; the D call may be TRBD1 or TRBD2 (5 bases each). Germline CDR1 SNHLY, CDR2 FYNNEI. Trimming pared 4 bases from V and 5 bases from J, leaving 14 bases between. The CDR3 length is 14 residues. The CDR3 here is CASSVDGGRETQYF. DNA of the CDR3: TGTGCCAGCAGTGTCGATGGGGGTCGGGAGACCCAGTACTTC.

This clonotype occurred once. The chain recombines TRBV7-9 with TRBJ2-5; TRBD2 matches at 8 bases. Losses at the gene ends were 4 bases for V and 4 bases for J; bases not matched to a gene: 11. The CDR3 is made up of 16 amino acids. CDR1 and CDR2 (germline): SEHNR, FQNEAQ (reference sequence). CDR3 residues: CASSSGTRGGRETQYF. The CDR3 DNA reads TGTGCCAGCAGCTCTGGAACCCGGGGGGGAAGAGAGACCCAGTACTTC.

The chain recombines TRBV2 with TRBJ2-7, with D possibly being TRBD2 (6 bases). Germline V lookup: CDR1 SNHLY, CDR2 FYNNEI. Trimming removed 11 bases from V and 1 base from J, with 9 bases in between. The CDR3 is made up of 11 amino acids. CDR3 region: CAGGISYEQYF. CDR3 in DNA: TGTGCCGGCGGGATTTCCTACGAGCAGTACTTC. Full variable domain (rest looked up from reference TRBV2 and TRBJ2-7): EPEVTQTPSHQVTQMGQEVILRCVPISNHLYFYWYRQILGQKVEFLVSFYNNEISEKSEIFDDQFSVERPDGSNFTLKIRSTKLEDSAMYFCAGGISYEQYFGPGTRLTVT.

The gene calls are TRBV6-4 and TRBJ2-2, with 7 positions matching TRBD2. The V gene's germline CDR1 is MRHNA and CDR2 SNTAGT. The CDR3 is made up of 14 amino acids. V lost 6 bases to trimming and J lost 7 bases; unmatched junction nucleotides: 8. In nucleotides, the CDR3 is TGTGCCAGCAGGGGAGGGTTTGATGGCGGGGAGCTGTTTTTT. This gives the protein CASRGGFDGGELFF.

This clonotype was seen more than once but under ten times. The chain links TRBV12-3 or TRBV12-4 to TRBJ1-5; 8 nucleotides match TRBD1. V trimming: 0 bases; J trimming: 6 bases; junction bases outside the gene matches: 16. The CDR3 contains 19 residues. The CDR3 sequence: CASSLALGGRRGRVQPQHF. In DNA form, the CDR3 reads TGTGCCAGCAGTTTAGCGCTTGGAGGTCGCAGGGGGCGGGTTCAGCCCCAGCATTTT.

CDR3 loop: CASSPRGIDSPLHF. The CDR3 nucleotides read TGTGCCAGCAGCCCCCGGGGGATAGATTCACCCCTCCACTTT. The chain carries TRBV7-9 and TRBJ1-6; D possibly corresponds to TRBD1 (5 bases). Trimming pared 5 bases from V and 8 bases from J, leaving 13 bases between. The CDR3 has 14 amino acids. Germline V gives CDR1 SEHNR, CDR2 FQNEAQ (reference sequence). Together with reference TRBV7-9 and TRBJ1-6, the CDR3 gives the full variable domain: DTGVSQNPRHKITKRGQNVTFRCDPISEHNRLYWYRQTLGQGPEFLTYFQNEAQLEKSRLLSDRFSAERPKGSFSTLEIQRTEQGDSAMYLCASSPRGIDSPLHFGNGTRLTVT.

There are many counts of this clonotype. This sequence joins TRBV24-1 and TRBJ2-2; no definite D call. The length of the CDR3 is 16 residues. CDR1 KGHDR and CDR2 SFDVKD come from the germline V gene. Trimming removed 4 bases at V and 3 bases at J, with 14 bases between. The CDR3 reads CATSDQPVGYTGELFF. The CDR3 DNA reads TGTGCCACCAGTGACCAACCAGTCGGGTACACCGGGGAGCTGTTTTTT.

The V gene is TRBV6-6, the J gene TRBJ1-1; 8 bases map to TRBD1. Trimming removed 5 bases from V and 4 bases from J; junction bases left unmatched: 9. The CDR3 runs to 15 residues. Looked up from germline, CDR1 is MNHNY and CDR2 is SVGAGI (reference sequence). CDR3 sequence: CASSELGQGATEAFF. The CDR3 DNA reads TGTGCCAGCAGTGAACTAGGACAGGGTGCCACTGAAGCTTTCTTT.

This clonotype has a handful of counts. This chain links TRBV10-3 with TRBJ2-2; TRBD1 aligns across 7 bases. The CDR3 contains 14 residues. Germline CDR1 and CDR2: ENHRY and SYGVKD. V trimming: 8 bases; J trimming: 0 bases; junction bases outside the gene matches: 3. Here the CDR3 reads CAIYRGANTGELFF. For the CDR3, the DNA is TGTGCCATCTACAGGGGTGCGAACACCGGGGAGCTGTTTTTT.

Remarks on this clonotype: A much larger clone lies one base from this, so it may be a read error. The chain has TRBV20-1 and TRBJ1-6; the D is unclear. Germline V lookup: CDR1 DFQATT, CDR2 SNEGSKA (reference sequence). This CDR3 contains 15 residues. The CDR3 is CSVTLLDSYNPPLHF. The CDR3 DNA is TGCAGTGTTACACTCCTAGACTCCTATAATCCACCCCTCCACTTT.

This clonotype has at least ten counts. Written as DNA, the CDR3 is TGTGCCAGCAGCTCATTAGGACCTCCCACTGAAGCTTTCTTT. Translating gives CASSSLGPPTEAFF. This chain uses TRBV11-2 with TRBJ1-1; D unclear. Between the trimmed V and J ends, which lost 4 bases and 4 bases, there was a span of 13 bases. The germline CDR1 and CDR2 sequences are SGHAT and FQNNGV. This CDR3 region has 14 residues. The variable domain in full, with the rest retrieved from reference TRBV11-2 and TRBJ1-1, is EAGVAQSPRYKIIEKRQSVAFWCNPISGHATLYWYQQILGQGPKLLIQFQNNGVVDDSQLPKDRFSAERLKGVDSTLKIQPAKLEDSAVYLCASSSLGPPTEAFFGQGTRLTVV.

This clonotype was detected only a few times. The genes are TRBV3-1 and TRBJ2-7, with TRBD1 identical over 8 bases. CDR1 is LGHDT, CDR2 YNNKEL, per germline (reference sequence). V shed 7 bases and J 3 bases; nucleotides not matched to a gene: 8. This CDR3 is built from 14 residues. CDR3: CASNERTGNYEQYF. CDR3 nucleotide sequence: TGTGCCAGCAACGAAAGGACAGGGAACTACGAGCAGTACTTC.

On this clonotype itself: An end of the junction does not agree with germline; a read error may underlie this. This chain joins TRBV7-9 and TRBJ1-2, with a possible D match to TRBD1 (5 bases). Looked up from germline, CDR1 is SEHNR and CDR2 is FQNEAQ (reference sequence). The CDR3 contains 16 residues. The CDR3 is CASSRPGGAANYGYTF. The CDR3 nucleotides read TGCGCCAGCAGCCGCCCCGGAGGGGCAGCAAACTATGGCTACACCTTC.

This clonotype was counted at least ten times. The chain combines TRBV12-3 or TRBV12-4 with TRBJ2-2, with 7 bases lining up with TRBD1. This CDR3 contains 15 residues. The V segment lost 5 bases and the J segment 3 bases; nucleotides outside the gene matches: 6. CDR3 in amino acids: CASSRGQRYTGELFF. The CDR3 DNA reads TGTGCCAGCAGTCGGGGACAGCGTTACACCGGGGAGCTGTTTTTT.

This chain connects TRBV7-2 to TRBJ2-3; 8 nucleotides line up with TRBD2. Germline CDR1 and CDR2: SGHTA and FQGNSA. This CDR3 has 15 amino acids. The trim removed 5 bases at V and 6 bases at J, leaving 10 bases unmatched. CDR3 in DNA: TGTGCCAGCAGCCGCGGGGGTAGACTAGCGGATACGCAGTATTTT. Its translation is CASSRGGRLADTQYF.

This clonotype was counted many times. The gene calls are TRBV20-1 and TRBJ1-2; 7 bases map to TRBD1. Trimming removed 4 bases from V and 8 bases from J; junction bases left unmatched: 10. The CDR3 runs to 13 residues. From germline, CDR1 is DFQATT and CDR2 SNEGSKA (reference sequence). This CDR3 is CSATNRGTVGYTF. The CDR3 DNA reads TGCAGTGCTACCAACAGGGGTACAGTCGGCTACACCTTC.

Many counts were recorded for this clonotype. This chain's CDR3 is CASSYSWGQGRYEQYF. The DNA for the CDR3 is TGTGCCAGCAGTTACTCATGGGGACAGGGGCGCTACGAGCAGTACTTC. The rearrangement uses TRBV6-6 and TRBJ2-7; 10 positions agree with TRBD1. V trimming: 0 bases; J trimming: 3 bases; junction bases outside the gene matches: 5. The CDR3 is 16 residues long. The germline gives CDR1 MNHNY, CDR2 SVGAGI (reference sequence).

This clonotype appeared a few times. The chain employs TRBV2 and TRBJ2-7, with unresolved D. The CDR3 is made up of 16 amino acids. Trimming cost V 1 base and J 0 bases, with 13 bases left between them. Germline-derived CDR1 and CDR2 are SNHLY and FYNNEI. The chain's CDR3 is CASSEGQPFNSYEQYF. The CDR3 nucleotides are TGTGCCAGCAGTGAAGGGCAGCCCTTTAACTCCTACGAGCAGTACTTC.

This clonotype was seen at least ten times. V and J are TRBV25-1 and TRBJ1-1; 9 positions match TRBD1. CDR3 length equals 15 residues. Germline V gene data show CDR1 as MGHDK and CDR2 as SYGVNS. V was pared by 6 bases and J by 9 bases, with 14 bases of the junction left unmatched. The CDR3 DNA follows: TGTGCCAGCAGCGAAGGATGGGACAGGGCATCAAAAGCTTTCTTT. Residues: CASSEGWDRASKAFF.

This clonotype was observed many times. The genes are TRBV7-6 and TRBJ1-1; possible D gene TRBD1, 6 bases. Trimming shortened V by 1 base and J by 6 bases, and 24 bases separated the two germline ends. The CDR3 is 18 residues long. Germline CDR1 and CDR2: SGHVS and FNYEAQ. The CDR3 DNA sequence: TGTGCCAGCAGCTTAGATGAATTTGGACGGGACACCTCCTCTGAAGCTTTCTTT. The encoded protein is CASSLDEFGRDTSSEAFF. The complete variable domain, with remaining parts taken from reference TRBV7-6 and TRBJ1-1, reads GAGVSQSPRYKVTKRGQDVALRCDPISGHVSLYWYRQALGQGPEFLTYFNYEAQQDKSGLPNDRFSAERPEGSISTLTIQRTEQRDSAMYRCASSLDEFGRDTSSEAFFGQGTRLTVV.

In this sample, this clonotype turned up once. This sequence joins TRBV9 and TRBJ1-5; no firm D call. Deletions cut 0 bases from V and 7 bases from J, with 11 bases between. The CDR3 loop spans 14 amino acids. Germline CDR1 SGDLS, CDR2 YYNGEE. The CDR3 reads CASSVDGVLQPQHF. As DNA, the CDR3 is TGTGCCAGCAGCGTAGACGGGGTGTTGCAGCCCCAGCATTTT.

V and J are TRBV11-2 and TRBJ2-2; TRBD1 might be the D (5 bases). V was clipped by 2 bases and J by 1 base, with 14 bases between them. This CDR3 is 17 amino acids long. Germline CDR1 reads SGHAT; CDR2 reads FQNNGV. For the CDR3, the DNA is TGTGCCAGCAGCTTACGTCGAGACAGCCTGAACACCGGGGAGCTGTTTTTT. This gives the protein CASSLRRDSLNTGELFF. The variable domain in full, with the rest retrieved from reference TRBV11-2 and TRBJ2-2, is EAGVAQSPRYKIIEKRQSVAFWCNPISGHATLYWYQQILGQGPKLLIQFQNNGVVDDSQLPKDRFSAERLKGVDSTLKIQPAKLEDSAVYLCASSLRRDSLNTGELFFGEGSRLTVL.

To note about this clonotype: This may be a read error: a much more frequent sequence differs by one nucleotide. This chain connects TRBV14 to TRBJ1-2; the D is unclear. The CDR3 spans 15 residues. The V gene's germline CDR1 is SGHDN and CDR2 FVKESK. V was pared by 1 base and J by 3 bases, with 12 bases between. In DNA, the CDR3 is TGTGCCAGCAGCCAAGTCCGGGAGGGAGACTATGGCTACACCTTC. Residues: CASSQVREGDYGYTF.